The present T cell receptor beta chain was sequenced within a study of T-cell memory formation after mild COVID-19. Study-level points and caveats: Among clones contracting day 15 to 85, CD4/CD8 was balanced, whereas later expanders leaned CD4+. Clonal second-wave expansions that peaked on day 37 had unconfirmed SARS-CoV-2 specificity.

CDR1 is SGDLS, CDR2 YYNGEE, per germline. V shed 4 bases and J shed 7 bases, with 17 bases lying between them. The CDR3 totals 15 residues. TCRdb recomputed calls from the 5' RACE reads with MiXCR, one row per CDR3 protein. The data show more than 200,000 distinct CDR3 sequences, about a sixth seen once. As regards this clonotype: No antigen is known for it.

The sample comprised PBMCs or a T cell subset sorted from them (not recorded which). The TCR sequence derives from a man younger than 35 who had mild COVID-19 (a few samples of this study predate the infection). Cell type and time point are not known. The chain combines TRBV9 with TRBJ1-4; D perhaps matches TRBD1 (5 bases). The CDR3 reads CASSPGAAFGEKLFF. The CDR3 DNA is TGTGCCAGCAGCCCCGGGGCGGCCTTTGGTGAAAAACTGTTTTTT.